This TCR beta chain was captured in a study of identical twins. CDR1 and CDR2 from the germline V gene are KGHDR and SFDVKD. The CDR3 consists of 13 residues. V dropped 3 bases and J dropped 5 bases, with 8 bases sitting between them. Regarding the study as a whole: Conclusions rested on cross-sectional statistics rather than following the same donors. Insertions ran lower in abundant cord blood beta clonotypes, though not in memory repertoires.

This clonotype was counted ten times or more. Its cognate antigen is unknown. TCRdb re-called the 5' RACE reads with MiXCR, one entry per CDR3 protein. The data show approximately 1.8 million distinct CDR3 sequences, 25% to 35% seen once. Specimen: cord blood. J is TRBJ2-3 and V is TRBV24-1; TRBD2 might be the D (5 bases). This TCR came from a newborn girl in good health. The CDR3 DNA reads as TGTGCCACCAGTGATCCGGGAAGAGATACGCAGTATTTT. Its translation is CATSDPGRDTQYF.